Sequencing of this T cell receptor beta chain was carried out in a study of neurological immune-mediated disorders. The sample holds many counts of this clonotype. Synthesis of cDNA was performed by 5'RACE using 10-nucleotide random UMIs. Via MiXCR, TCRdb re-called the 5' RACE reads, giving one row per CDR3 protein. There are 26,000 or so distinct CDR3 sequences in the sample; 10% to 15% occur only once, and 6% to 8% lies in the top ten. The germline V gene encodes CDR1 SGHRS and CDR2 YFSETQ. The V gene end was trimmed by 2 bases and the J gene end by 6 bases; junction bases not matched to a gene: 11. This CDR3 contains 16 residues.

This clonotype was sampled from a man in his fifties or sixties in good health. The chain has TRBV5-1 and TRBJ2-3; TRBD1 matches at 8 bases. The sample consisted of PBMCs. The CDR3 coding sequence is TGCGCCAGCAGCTTAGGAGCAGGGGGCGCGTTGGATACGCAGTATTTT. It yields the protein CASSLGAGGALDTQYF. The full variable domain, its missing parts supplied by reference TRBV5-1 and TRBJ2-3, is KAGVTQTPRYLIKTRGQQVTLSCSPISGHRSVSWYQQTPGQGLQFLFEYFSETQRNKGNFPGRFSGRQFSNSRSEMNVSTLELGDSALYLCASSLGAGGALDTQYFGPGTRLTVL.